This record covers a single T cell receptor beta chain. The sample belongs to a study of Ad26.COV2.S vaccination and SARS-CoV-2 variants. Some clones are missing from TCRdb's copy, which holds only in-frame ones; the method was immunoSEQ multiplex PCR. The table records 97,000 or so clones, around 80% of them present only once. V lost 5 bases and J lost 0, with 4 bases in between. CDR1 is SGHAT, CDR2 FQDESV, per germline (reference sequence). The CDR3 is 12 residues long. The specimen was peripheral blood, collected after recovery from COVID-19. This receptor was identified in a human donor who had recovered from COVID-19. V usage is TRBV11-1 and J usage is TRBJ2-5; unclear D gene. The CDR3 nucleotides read TGTGCCAGCAGCGGGAACCAAGAGACCCAGTACTTC. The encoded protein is CASSGNQETQYF.